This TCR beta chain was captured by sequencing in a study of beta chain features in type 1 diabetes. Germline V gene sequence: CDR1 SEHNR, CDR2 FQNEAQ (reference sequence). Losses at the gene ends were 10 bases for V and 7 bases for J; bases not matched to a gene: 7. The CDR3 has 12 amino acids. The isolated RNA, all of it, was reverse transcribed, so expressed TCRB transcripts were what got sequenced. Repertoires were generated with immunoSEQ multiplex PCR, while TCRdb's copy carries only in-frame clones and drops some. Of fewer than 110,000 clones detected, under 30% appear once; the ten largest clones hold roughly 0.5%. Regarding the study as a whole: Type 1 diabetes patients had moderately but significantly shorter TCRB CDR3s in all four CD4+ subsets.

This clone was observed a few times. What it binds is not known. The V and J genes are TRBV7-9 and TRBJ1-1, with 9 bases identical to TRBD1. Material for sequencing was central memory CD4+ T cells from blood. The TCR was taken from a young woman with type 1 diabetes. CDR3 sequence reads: CATVQGADEAFF. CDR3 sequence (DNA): TGTGCCACCGTACAGGGGGCTGATGAAGCTTTCTTT.